Below are 17 T cell receptor beta chains sequenced from a single sample in a study of cytomegalovirus exposure and HLA in healthy donors. PCR amplification relied on 60 Vbeta primers (plus 13 Jbeta primers). Data came from immunoSEQ multiplex PCR; TCRdb stores just in-frame clones and leaves some out. The table lists about 120,000 clones, 65% to 75% of them singletons, with around 5% in the top ten. Sequencing was done on a sample of PBMCs. These receptors were obtained from a man younger than 45 in good health and CMV-seropositive.

In DNA form, the CDR3 reads TGTGCCAGTAGTATCTTCGGGTCCGCTGGAAACACCATATATTTT. This translates into CASSIFGSAGNTIYF. This rearrangement joins TRBV19 to TRBJ1-3; D is ambiguous. Germline CDR1 reads LNHDA; CDR2 reads SQIVND (reference sequence). CDR3 length: 15 residues. V was clipped by 3 bases and J by 2 bases, with 11 bases between them. Looking up the rest from reference TRBV19 and TRBJ1-3 gives the full variable domain: DGGITQSPKYLFRKEGQNVTLSCEQNLNHDAMYWYRQDPGQGLRLIYYSQIVNDFQKGDIAEGYSVSREKKESFPLTVTSAQKNPTAFYLCASSIFGSAGNTIYFGEGSWLTVV.

This clone was picked up a small number of times. This chain joins TRBV2 and TRBJ2-5; 9 bases are shared with TRBD2. The CDR3 covers 15 residues. Germline V lookup: CDR1 SNHLY, CDR2 FYNNEI. The ends lost 6 bases at V and 2 bases at J; junction bases unmatched: 7. In DNA, the CDR3 is TGTGCCAGCAGGAGGAGCGGGGGGCTTCAAGAGACCCAGTACTTC. Translating it yields CASRRSGGLQETQYF.

A single count supports this clone. The chain couples TRBV5-6 to TRBJ2-5; 7 bases map to TRBD2. This CDR3 has 13 residues. Trimming cost V 1 base and J 3 bases; bases outside gene matches: 0. The germline gives CDR1 SGHDT, CDR2 YYEEEE. This CDR3 is CASSLRGEETQYF. DNA of the CDR3: TGTGCCAGCAGCTTGCGGGGGGAAGAGACCCAGTACTTC. The full variable domain, its missing parts supplied by reference TRBV5-6 and TRBJ2-5, is DAGVTQSPTHLIKTRGQQVTLRCSPKSGHDTVSWYQQALGQGPQFIFQYYEEEERQRGNFPDRFSGHQFPNYSSELNVNALLLGDSALYLCASSLRGEETQYFGPGTRLLVL.

This clone was seen repeatedly, ten times or more. The chain carries TRBV5-1 and TRBJ2-3; tentatively, D is TRBD2 (7 bases). Trimming removed 0 bases at V and 2 bases at J, with 10 bases between. This CDR3 spans 15 amino acids. CDR1 and CDR2 from the germline V gene are SGHRS and YFSETQ. CDR3 sequence (DNA): TGCGCCAGCAGCTTGGTGGCGGGGGCCACAGATACGCAGTATTTT. Protein sequence: CASSLVAGATDTQYF. The full variable domain, completed using reference TRBV5-1 and TRBJ2-3, is KAGVTQTPRYLIKTRGQQVTLSCSPISGHRSVSWYQQTPGQGLQFLFEYFSETQRNKGNFPGRFSGRQFSNSRSEMNVSTLELGDSALYLCASSLVAGATDTQYFGPGTRLTVL.

As DNA, the CDR3 is TGTGCCAGCAGTGGGGAGGGGACAATCAGTGTCACTGAAGCTTTCTTT. The encoded protein is CASSGEGTISVTEAFF. This sequence joins TRBV6-1 and TRBJ1-1; D possibly corresponds to TRBD1 (6 bases). This CDR3 spans 16 amino acids. V was shortened by 4 bases and J by 4 bases, with 19 bases between the two germline ends. Germline CDR1 MNHNS, CDR2 SASEGT.

The V gene is TRBV7-9, the J gene TRBJ1-3, with D unclear. The length of the CDR3 is 12 residues. Germline loops: CDR1 SEHNR, CDR2 FQNEAQ (reference sequence). DNA of the CDR3: TGTTCCTACAGAACCTCTGGAAACACCATATATTTT. Protein: CSYRTSGNTIYF.

The chain uses TRBV29-1 and TRBJ1-2; no reliable D call. The CDR3 runs 13 residues. Germline lookup yields CDR1 SQVTM and CDR2 ANQGSEA. V was trimmed by 3 bases and J by 8 bases, leaving 16 bases between them. CDR3 coding DNA: TGCAGCGTTGACTTCGCTACGGTTTGGGGCTACACCTTC. Its protein is CSVDFATVWGYTF.

The chain employs TRBV9 and TRBJ1-4; TRBD1 is a possible D gene (6 bases). V lost 4 bases and J lost 7, with 29 bases in between. The CDR3 contains 19 residues. Germline loops: CDR1 SGDLS, CDR2 YYNGEE. CDR3 nucleotides: TGTGCCAGCAGCCGCGACACCCGCGGGGGGTATGGGGGCGGTGAAAAACTGTTTTTT. Translated, it gives CASSRDTRGGYGGGEKLFF.

This rearrangement joins TRBV7-9 to TRBJ1-2; 10 nucleotides match TRBD1. Germline values: CDR1 SEHNR, CDR2 FQNEAQ (reference sequence). The CDR3 contains 16 residues. J lost 3 bases, V lost 5 bases, and 9 bases had no gene match. The DNA of the CDR3 is TGTGCCAGCAGCGCCGACAGGGGGCTTGGGGACTATGGCTACACCTTC. Translating it yields CASSADRGLGDYGYTF.

With regard to this clone: At the DNA level, this CDR3 is encoded by other sequences in the same sample as well. This rearrangement joins TRBV7-2 to TRBJ2-5, with D uncertain. In germline, CDR1 is SGHTA, CDR2 FQGNSA. CDR3 length equals 11 residues. The ends were cut back, 5 bases at V and 4 bases at J, with 5 bases in the middle. The DNA of the CDR3 is TGTGCCAGCAGCCCAGGAGAGACCCAGTACTTC. Translated: CASSPGETQYF. Full variable domain (outside the CDR3, taken from reference TRBV7-2 and TRBJ2-5): GAGVSQSPSNKVTEKGKDVELRCDPISGHTALYWYRQSLGQGLEFLIYFQGNSAPDKSGLPSDRFSAERTGGSVSTLTIQRTQQEDSAVYLCASSPGETQYFGPGTRLLVL.

Concerning this clone: One junction end disagrees with the germline gene, perhaps due to a read error. The chain uses TRBV7-9 and TRBJ1-1, with D perhaps TRBD1 (5 bases). This CDR3 has 13 residues. CDR1 and CDR2 from the germline V gene are SEHNR and FQNEAQ (reference sequence). The CDR3 DNA is TGTTCCAGCAGCTTAGTGGGAGGGAGGGGAGCTTTCTTT. This encodes CSSSLVGGRGAFF.

This clone appeared a few times. This chain joins TRBV10-3 and TRBJ1-1, with TRBD1 as a possible D gene (5 bases). This CDR3 has 14 residues. Per germline, CDR1 ENHRY and CDR2 SYGVKD. V gave up 2 bases and J gave up 1 base, with 8 bases separating them. The CDR3 sequence is CAISEPGENTEAFF. In nucleotides, the CDR3 is TGTGCCATCAGTGAGCCGGGGGAGAACACTGAAGCTTTCTTT.

The genes are TRBV5-4 and TRBJ2-4, with D possibly TRBD1 on 5 matching bases. Deletions cut 1 base from V and 3 bases from J, with 14 bases between. Germline assignment: CDR1 SGHNT and CDR2 YYREEE (reference sequence). The CDR3 covers 16 residues. CDR3 sequence: CASSLNWGRGKNIQYF. In nucleotides, the CDR3 is TGTGCCAGCAGCTTGAACTGGGGCCGCGGCAAAAACATTCAGTACTTC.

This clone appeared a few times. The V gene is TRBV28, the J gene TRBJ1-5; TRBD1 might be the D (6 bases). V dropped 1 base and J dropped 7 bases, with 17 bases sitting between them. The CDR3 has 16 amino acids. Germline CDR1 is MDHEN and CDR2 is SYDVKM. CDR3 sequence: CASSLLRGRARQPQHF. CDR3 DNA: TGTGCCAGCAGTTTATTGAGGGGGAGGGCAAGACAGCCCCAGCATTTT.

This clone was counted once. The V call is TRBV2, the J call TRBJ2-2; 9 nucleotides line up with TRBD1. J was trimmed by 4 bases and V by 6 bases; bases with no gene match: 6. CDR1 and CDR2 (germline): SNHLY, FYNNEI. The CDR3 has 15 amino acids. CDR3 in amino acids: CASRGQGGGTGELFF. CDR3 nucleotide sequence: TGTGCCAGCAGGGGACAGGGAGGAGGCACCGGGGAGCTGTTTTTT.

With respect to this clone: The same CDR3 arises from other DNA sequences in this sample as well. The gene calls are TRBV27 and TRBJ1-6, with D unclear. The germline CDR1 and CDR2 sequences are MNHEY and SMNVEV (reference sequence). There are 13 residues in the CDR3. Trimming removed 8 bases from V and 4 bases from J, with 9 bases in between. The CDR3 loop is CASASGYNSPLHF. The DNA of the CDR3 is TGTGCCAGCGCCAGCGGGTATAATTCACCCCTCCACTTT.

CDR3 sequence: CASSEGRGHEQYF. The CDR3 coding sequence is TGTGCCAGCAGTGAGGGGAGGGGCCACGAGCAGTACTTC. The rearrangement links TRBV6-1 to TRBJ2-5; 7 bases match TRBD2. The J call could be wrong; TRBJ2-7 is a better fit for the DNA end. CDR1 and CDR2 from the germline V gene are MNHNS and SASEGT. This CDR3 region has 13 residues.